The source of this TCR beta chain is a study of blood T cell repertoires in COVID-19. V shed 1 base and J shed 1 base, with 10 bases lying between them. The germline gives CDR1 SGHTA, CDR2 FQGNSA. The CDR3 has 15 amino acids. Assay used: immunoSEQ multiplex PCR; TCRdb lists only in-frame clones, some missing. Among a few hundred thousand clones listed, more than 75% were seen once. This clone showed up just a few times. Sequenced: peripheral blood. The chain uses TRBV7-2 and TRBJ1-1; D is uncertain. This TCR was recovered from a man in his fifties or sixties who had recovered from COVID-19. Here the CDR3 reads CASSLGGLANTEAFF. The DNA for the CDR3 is TGTGCCAGCAGCTTAGGCGGCTTAGCGAACACTGAAGCTTTCTTT.